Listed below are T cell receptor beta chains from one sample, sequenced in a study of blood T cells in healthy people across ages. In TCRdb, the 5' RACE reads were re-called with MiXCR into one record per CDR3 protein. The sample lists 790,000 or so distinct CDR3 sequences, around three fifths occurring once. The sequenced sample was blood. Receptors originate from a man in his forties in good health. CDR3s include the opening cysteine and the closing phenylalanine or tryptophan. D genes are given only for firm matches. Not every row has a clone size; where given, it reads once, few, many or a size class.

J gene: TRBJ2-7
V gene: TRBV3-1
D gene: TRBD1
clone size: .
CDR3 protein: CASSRSGGSYNEQYF
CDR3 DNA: TGTGCCAGCAGCCGCTCAGGGGGCTCCTACAATGAGCAGTACTTC

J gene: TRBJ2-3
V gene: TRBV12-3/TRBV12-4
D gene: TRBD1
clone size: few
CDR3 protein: CASRWGQSPSDTQYF
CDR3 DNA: TGTGCCAGCCGATGGGGACAGTCTCCCTCAGATACGCAGTATTTT

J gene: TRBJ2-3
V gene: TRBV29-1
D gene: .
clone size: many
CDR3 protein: CSVNLGVAADTQYF
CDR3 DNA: TGCAGCGTTAACTTGGGGGTAGCAGCCGATACGCAGTATTTT

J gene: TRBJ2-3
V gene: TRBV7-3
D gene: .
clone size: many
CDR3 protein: CASSLDPRFADTQYF
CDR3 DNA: TGTGCCAGCAGCCTCGACCCCAGGTTTGCAGATACGCAGTATTTT

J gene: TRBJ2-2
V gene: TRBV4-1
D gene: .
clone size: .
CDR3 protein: CASSQGLTAGELFF
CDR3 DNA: TGCGCCAGCAGCCAAGGTCTGACTGCCGGGGAGCTGTTTTTT

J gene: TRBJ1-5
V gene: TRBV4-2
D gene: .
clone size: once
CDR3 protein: CASSQRPQHF
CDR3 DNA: TGTGCCAGCAGCCAACGGCCCCAGCATTTT

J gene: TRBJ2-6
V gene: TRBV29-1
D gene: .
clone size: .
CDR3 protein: CSVDSGANVLTF
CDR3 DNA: TGCAGCGTTGATTCTGGGGCCAACGTCCTGACTTTC

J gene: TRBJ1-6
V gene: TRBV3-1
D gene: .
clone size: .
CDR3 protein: CASSQDPRQKYNSPLHF
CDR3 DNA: TGTGCCAGCAGCCAAGATCCGCGACAGAAATATAATTCACCCCTCCACTTT

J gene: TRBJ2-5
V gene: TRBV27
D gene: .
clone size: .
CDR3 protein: CASSLSLASETQYF
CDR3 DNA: TGTGCCAGCAGTTTATCCTTAGCGTCGGAGACCCAGTACTTC

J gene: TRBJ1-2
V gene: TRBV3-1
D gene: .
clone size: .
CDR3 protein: CASSQDMGGYGYTF
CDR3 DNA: TGTGCCAGCAGCCAAGATATGGGAGGCTATGGCTACACCTTC

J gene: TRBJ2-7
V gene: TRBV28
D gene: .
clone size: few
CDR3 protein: CASRWGRANYEQYF
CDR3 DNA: TGTGCCAGCAGATGGGGCAGGGCTAACTACGAGCAGTACTTC

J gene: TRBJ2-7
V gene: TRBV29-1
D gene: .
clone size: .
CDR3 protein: CSQLGYNEQYF
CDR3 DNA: TGCAGCCAACTAGGCTACAATGAGCAGTACTTC

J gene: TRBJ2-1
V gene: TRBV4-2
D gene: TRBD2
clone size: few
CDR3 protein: CASSHELAGFRDEQFF
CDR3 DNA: TGTGCCAGCAGCCATGAACTAGCGGGATTTAGGGATGAGCAGTTCTTC

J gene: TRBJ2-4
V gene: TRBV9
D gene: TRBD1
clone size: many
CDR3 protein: CASSVDPGTGVKNIQYF
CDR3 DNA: TGTGCCAGCAGCGTAGATCCCGGGACAGGGGTCAAAAACATTCAGTACTTC